The source of this T cell receptor beta chain is a study of blood T cell repertoires in COVID-19. Study summary: The United States, Italy and Spain supplied acute and convalescent COVID-19 samples. PBMCs, B-cell-depleted T cells, or T cells were the source of the cDNA or gDNA that made up the material.

In the source study's methods: Estimation of nucleated cell counts relied on the amplification of reference gene primers. This table comes from immunoSEQ multiplex PCR, and its TCRdb copy is limited to in-frame clones, with some not included. V and J calls plus clone size are reproduced from that table; the DNA served to infer D and trimming. This table holds some 350,000 clones, 89% found once. Followed longitudinally, the Seattle patients had been enrolled during active infection. The clonotype originates from a young woman with COVID-19, enrolled during active disease. The sample comprised peripheral blood.

The DNA of the CDR3 is TGCAGTGCTAGTCCCGGGGGACAGGGTGAAGCTTTCTTT. It specifies CSASPGGQGEAFF. This chain uses TRBV20-1 with TRBJ1-1; 9 nucleotides match TRBD1. V was pared by 3 bases and J by 7 bases, with 6 bases of the junction left unmatched. Germline V lookup: CDR1 DFQATT, CDR2 SNEGSKA (reference sequence). There are 13 residues in the CDR3.